This note documents a single T cell receptor beta chain sequence. Antigen specificity is unknown. The germline V and J ends were trimmed by 4 bases and 2 bases, with 8 bases remaining between them. Germline CDR1 reads SNHLY; CDR2 reads FYNNEI. The CDR3 is 13 residues long. The table came from immunoSEQ multiplex PCR; TCRdb's copy has only in-frame clones and leaves some out. Among 150,000 or so clones listed, 85% to 95% were seen once. The sample originates from a study of T cell responses to AZD1222 COVID-19 vaccine. Overall study results and limits: Among spike-specific TCRs, nearly half reportedly target unmutated variant regions. Vaccine-associated CD4 TCRs spanned spike, dominant at 160-218 and 743-854. Spike-specific TCR depth and breadth grew after two AZD1222 doses.

This sequence joins TRBV2 and TRBJ1-2; TRBD1 is a possible D gene (6 bases). The TCR originated in an adult in good health. The material was peripheral blood, obtained on day 0 of AZD1222 vaccination. This CDR3 is CASSAQGNYGYTF. The CDR3 coding sequence is TGTGCCAGCAGTGCACAGGGAAACTATGGCTACACCTTC.